This T cell receptor beta chain was found in a study of shared clonotypes between healthy human individuals (dated by TCRdb to 2020 to 2021). Concerning the study at large: Two women and a few men aged 18 to 49 years were included in the cohort. For each donor, CD4 naive and CD4 memory were each given three plates, CD8 naive was given two plates, and CD8 memory was given one plate. To estimate repertoire size and how much clonotypes are shared between individuals, the study performed deep sequencing of blood TCR repertoires from a few healthy adults. To increase sequencing depth and limit assay-specific biases, TCR repertoire library preparation and sequencing were carried out by different laboratories using diverse techniques. Leukapheresis yielded between about 0.9 and 8.9 billion PBMCs per donor. General findings and caveats noted by the study authors: Incomplete sequencing was indicated by rarefaction of sorted-subset datasets, despite the large sequencing depth. The genetic and exposure-history diversity represented was limited by the small number of donors. Naive subsets generally had larger estimated clonotype richness than memory subsets did. Compared with non-shared clonotypes, the clonotypes found in all four sorted-subset donors had higher generation probabilities. Pairwise subsampling led to the expectation that sequencing depth would affect the degree of clonotype sharing among donors. Sharing across a few donors was observed for about 4.8% of naive CD4, over 3% of naive CD8, 2% to 2.5% of memory CD4, and about 0.4% of memory CD8 clonotypes. Only blood was sampled, and tissue TCR repertoires likely differ from those in blood.

Using the deep immunoSEQ assay, TCR CDR3 regions were amplified from genomic DNA by multiplex PCR. Genomic DNA extracted from each cell subset was distributed evenly over all wells of several immunoSEQ 96-well plates, and each plate served as one replicate. Each replicate PCR for sorted subsets received about 180 ng genomic DNA, equal to tens of thousands of T cell genomes. The purified libraries were quantified using a Qubit 3.0 fluorometer, sized with a Bioanalyzer 2100, and then quantified again using the KAPA Library Quantification kit. Every immunoSEQ 96-well plate was sequenced on a separate single-read 150-cycle Illumina NextSeq 550 flow cell. Per the original workflow: The immunoSEQ output contained only junctional sequences without quality scores, so filtering could not match that applied to full-length reads. To assign V/J genes and CDR3, sequences were annotated using PyIR, a Python wrapper for IgBLAST v1.9, with IMGT germline references. Any read was removed if the V/J assignment was weak (E-value above 1e-6), the CDR3 was missing, or the read contained stop codons, out-of-frame junctions, or ambiguous translated residues. V3J clonotypes were defined as sequences sharing the same inferred V gene, J gene, and CDR3 amino acid sequence. To compute the percentage overlap between repertoires, the number of shared unique clonotypes was divided by the size of the smaller repertoire. Repertoire richness was assessed with RTK rarefaction, the Chao1 estimator, and Recon v2.1 estimates of unobserved clonotypes. For all TCRbeta clonotypes obtained by the gDNA method from four donors, generation probabilities were computed with OLGA. This immuneACCESS table, as held by TCRdb, lists in-frame sequences with V and J called but not all clones. Of the missing ones, under half trace to an unresolved V gene in checked studies; the others have no known cause. The V and J calls and clone size were taken over from that table, and D and trimming were inferred from the DNA. In all, the sample holds some 2 million clones, and around 96% of those were seen once. The ten most abundant clones make up about 1.1% of the sample.

CD8 naive samples consisted of CD45RO-negative cells that were positively selected for CCR7, yielding a CD45RA+CCR7+ population without TemRA cells. The donors were healthy, HIV-negative adults with no recently reported acute infections or vaccinations. Every donor was a Caucasian adult living in Nashville, Tennessee, USA. Blood was obtained by leukapheresis, after which PBMCs were separated by Ficoll-Histopaque density gradient centrifugation and cryopreserved in liquid nitrogen vapor phase. Analytical flow cytometry was used to check the purity and quantity of every magnetically sorted T cell population. Genomic DNA was isolated from each sorted fraction and quantified by UV absorbance on a Nanodrop 2000c. Remarks on this clone: Its antigen target is currently unknown. No clone much larger than this one lies a single base away; base qualities are absent. Other DNA sequences in this specimen translate into the identical CDR3.

According to the germline V gene, CDR1 reads SGHDT and CDR2 reads YYEEEE. Taken from cysteine to phenylalanine, the CDR3 has 13 residues. This entry keeps only the CDR3 DNA: 39 bases, framed from base 1. V is clipped by 2 bases and J by 2 bases, and the sequence between their germline boundaries is 8 bases long. Sequencing was done on a sample of naive CD8+ T cells sorted from blood. The cell subset or site tag for this specimen amounts to: CD45RA+CCR7+. Recombination linked TRBV5-6 to TRBJ2-7; TRBD2 is a weak D gene call, 5 bases matching. The clonotype originates from a man aged 18 to 29 in good health. Here the CDR3 is given as CASSLGSPYEQYF. Read as DNA, the sequence is TGTGCCAGCAGCTTAGGGAGCCCCTACGAGCAGTACTTC.